This T cell receptor beta chain was profiled in a study of T cells in Graves' hyperthyroidism and ophthalmopathy. The overall study: Peripheral blood was collected at initial diagnosis, before any treatment.

It was RNA transcripts that yielded the amplified TCR beta CDR3 regions. The HTBI primer set drove a first-round RT-PCR of the TCR CDR3. MiXCR was run by TCRdb on the multiplex PCR reads, yielding one entry per CDR3 protein. The sample holds 500,000 to 600,000 distinct CDR3 sequences, just under 20% seen once. Germline V gene lookup returns CDR1 SGHRS and CDR2 YFSETQ. V was shortened by 3 bases and J by 0 bases, with 9 bases between the two germline ends. This CDR3 contains 14 residues. This clonotype was seen only a few times. The sequence was obtained from a man in his forties with Graves' ophthalmopathy. Material for sequencing was blood. The chain uses TRBV5-1 and TRBJ1-1; D remains unclear. In DNA, the CDR3 is TGCGCCAGCAGCTGGAACGGCATGAACACTGAAGCTTTCTTT. As protein: CASSWNGMNTEAFF.